This passage covers 21 T cell receptor beta chains from one sample sequenced in a study of shared clonotypes between healthy human individuals. Clones were read by immunoSEQ multiplex PCR, and TCRdb kept only the in-frame ones, dropping some. The sample lists about 2.4 million clones; approximately 93% were seen once. The sample consisted of naive CD4+ T cells from PBMCs. Described subset: CD45RA+ positively selected. These receptors all stem from a man aged 18 to 30 in good health. Some clones in this sample may be carry-over from other donors' samples.

V is TRBV14 and J is TRBJ1-4; perhaps TRBD1 as D (6 bases). Looked up from germline, CDR1 is SGHDN and CDR2 is FVKESK. V gave up 1 base and J gave up 7 bases, with 19 bases separating them. The CDR3 length is 17 residues. The CDR3 reads CASSQALGKQGGEKLFF. CDR3 DNA: TGTGCCAGCAGCCAAGCCCTAGGGAAACAGGGCGGTGAAAAACTGTTTTTT.

A word on this clone: At the DNA level, this CDR3 is encoded by other sequences in the same sample as well. V gene TRBV28 combines with J gene TRBJ1-3; 7 positions match TRBD1. J gave up 7 bases and V 2 bases, and 2 bases lay outside the gene matches. The CDR3 is 13 residues long. CDR1 is MDHEN, CDR2 SYDVKM, per germline. As DNA, the CDR3 is TGTGCCAGCAGTTTACCACAGGGGAACACCATATATTTT. Its translation: CASSLPQGNTIYF.

The chain joins TRBV4-1 to TRBJ2-7; tentative D call: TRBD1 (5 bases). The V gene lost 5 bases and the J gene lost 1 base, with 21 bases spanning the gap. There are 17 residues in the CDR3. CDR1 and CDR2 (germline): MGHRA, YSYEKL. CDR3 in DNA: TGCGCCAGCAGCGTCCCCGGACATTTCACGGGTTCCTACGAGCAGTACTTC. Amino acid sequence: CASSVPGHFTGSYEQYF.

This sequence joins TRBV27 and TRBJ2-1, with 7 bases aligning to TRBD1. The ends lost 2 bases at V and 9 bases at J; junction bases unmatched: 7. This CDR3 is built from 14 residues. CDR1 MNHEY and CDR2 SMNVEV come from the germline V gene (reference sequence). CDR3 residues: CASSLEEGAGEQFF. The CDR3, as DNA: TGTGCCAGCAGTTTAGAAGAGGGGGCCGGTGAGCAGTTCTTC.

This clone has only one observation. The chain recombines TRBV10-2 with TRBJ2-5; 8 bases line up with TRBD1. The V and J ends lost 2 bases and 1 base, in that order; junction bases with no gene match: 3. The CDR3 runs to 15 residues. Germline V gives CDR1 WSHSY, CDR2 SAAADI. This CDR3 reads CASSEDRGPQETQYF. CDR3 nucleotide sequence: TGCGCCAGCAGTGAGGACAGGGGACCCCAAGAGACCCAGTACTTC.

This clone showed up just once. The chain joins TRBV6-4 to TRBJ2-7, with D possibly TRBD1 on 5 matching bases. Germline V CDR1 and CDR2: MRHNA, SNTAGT. The CDR3 extends over 13 amino acids. V dropped 4 bases and J dropped 3 bases, with 10 bases sitting between them. The CDR3 sequence is CASSVPGLYEQYF. For the CDR3, the DNA is TGTGCCAGCAGTGTCCCAGGGCTCTACGAGCAGTACTTC.

The CDR3 protein is CASSESGTGNTEAFF. The CDR3 bases are TGTGCCAGCAGTGAATCGGGGACGGGGAACACTGAAGCTTTCTTT. The chain joins TRBV25-1 to TRBJ1-1; D is possibly TRBD1 (5 bases). This CDR3 has 15 residues. The germline V gene encodes CDR1 MGHDK and CDR2 SYGVNS. The V and J ends lost 1 base and 1 base respectively, with 10 bases between them.

This chain links TRBV15 with TRBJ2-5; the D is unclear. Trimming took off 0 bases at V and 8 bases at J, with 13 bases between the two ends. CDR1 and CDR2 (germline): LNHNV, YYDKDF (reference sequence). The CDR3 totals 14 residues. Here the CDR3 reads CATSRDTAEGTQYF. As DNA, the CDR3 is TGTGCCACCAGCAGAGATACGGCAGAAGGAACCCAGTACTTC.

The chain couples TRBV5-1 to TRBJ1-1; D possibly corresponds to TRBD1 (6 bases). This CDR3 is built from 15 residues. CDR1 and CDR2 from the germline V gene are SGHRS and YFSETQ. V was shortened by 2 bases and J by 5 bases, with 16 bases between the two germline ends. For the CDR3, the DNA is TGCGCCAGCAGCTTCCAGATCGGAGGGGGGACTGAAGCTTTCTTT. Amino acids: CASSFQIGGGTEAFF.

V and J are TRBV5-4 and TRBJ2-3; the match to TRBD1 covers 10 bases. CDR1 SGHNT and CDR2 YYREEE come from the germline V gene (reference sequence). V lost 3 bases to trimming and J lost 4 bases; unmatched junction nucleotides: 8. The CDR3 has 16 residues. The chain's CDR3 is CASSYPGQGHSDTQYF. CDR3 DNA sequence: TGTGCCAGCAGCTACCCGGGACAGGGGCATTCAGATACGCAGTATTTT.

As DNA, the CDR3 is TGTGCCACCAGCAGAGGCCAGCGACATTACAATGAGCAGTTCTTC. Protein product: CATSRGQRHYNEQFF. The J gene is TRBJ2-1, the V gene TRBV15, with no clear D. This CDR3 is built from 15 residues. The V end was cut by 1 base, the J end by 4 bases, with 11 bases between. The germline V gene has CDR1 LNHNV and CDR2 YYDKDF (reference sequence).

As concerns this clone: Other nucleotide sequences in the sample specify the same CDR3. The gene calls are TRBV29-1 and TRBJ1-5; the D gene is possibly TRBD1 (5 bases). The CDR3 has 12 residues. V was cut by 4 bases and J by 4 bases, with 8 bases left in between. Germline CDR1 and CDR2: SQVTM and ANQGSEA. CDR3 bases: TGCAGCGTTGGGGGCCCAAATCAGCCCCAGCATTTT. Amino acid sequence: CSVGGPNQPQHF.

The rearrangement links TRBV6-6 to TRBJ2-7, with D possibly TRBD1 on 6 matching bases. V gave up 6 bases and J gave up 5 bases, with 11 bases separating them. CDR1 is MNHNY and CDR2 is SVGAGI in the germline V gene (reference sequence). The CDR3 covers 12 residues. CDR3 region: CASRTGTNEQYF. CDR3 DNA sequence: TGTGCCAGCAGGACAGGAACCAACGAGCAGTACTTC.

In this sample, this clone turned up a few times. The rearrangement joins TRBV15 to TRBJ1-1; a weak D match, TRBD1 (6 bases). Germline assignment: CDR1 LNHNV and CDR2 YYDKDF (reference sequence). Trimming shortened V by 5 bases and J by 3 bases, and 10 bases separated the two germline ends. This CDR3 region has 13 residues. DNA for the CDR3: TGTGCCACCAGCGTGAACAGGGACACTGAAGCTTTCTTT. This encodes CATSVNRDTEAFF.

The V call is TRBV5-4, the J call TRBJ2-4, with D uncertain. V was shortened by 4 bases and J by 5 bases, with 13 bases between the two germline ends. The germline V gene has CDR1 SGHNT and CDR2 YYREEE (reference sequence). This CDR3 is 14 amino acids long. The CDR3 spells CASSPRAQENIQYF. In nucleotides, the CDR3 is TGTGCCAGCAGCCCCCGTGCCCAAGAAAACATTCAGTACTTC.

The chain couples TRBV5-4 to TRBJ1-6; weak D call: TRBD1 (5 bases). With 3 bases removed from V and 9 bases from J, the gap between germline ends came to 16 bases. CDR3 size: 15 residues. Germline CDR1 and CDR2: SGHNT and YYREEE (reference sequence). The CDR3: CASSSFPGVSSPLHF. CDR3 nucleotide sequence: TGTGCCAGCAGCTCCTTCCCGGGGGTGAGTTCACCCCTCCACTTT.

V usage is TRBV28 and J usage is TRBJ1-2; TRBD1 matches 11 bases. Germline V gene lookup returns CDR1 MDHEN and CDR2 SYDVKM. V lost 3 bases, J lost 1 base, and 4 bases stayed unmatched. The CDR3 loop spans 16 amino acids. CDR3 residues: CASSLTGTGGNYGYTF. The CDR3 nucleotides read TGTGCCAGCAGTTTGACCGGGACAGGGGGTAACTATGGCTACACCTTC.

This clone was counted a few times. Other DNA sequences in the same sample also yield this CDR3. V is TRBV28 and J is TRBJ1-5; the D gene is possibly TRBD1 (6 bases). The length of the CDR3 is 15 residues. The germline V gene encodes CDR1 MDHEN and CDR2 SYDVKM. V was trimmed by 5 bases and J by 0 bases, leaving 11 bases between them. CDR3 amino acids: CASSLQQGSNQPQHF. CDR3 in DNA: TGTGCCAGCAGTCTCCAACAGGGTAGCAATCAGCCCCAGCATTTT.

The chain recombines TRBV28 with TRBJ1-4; D is perhaps TRBD1 (5 bases). The CDR3 totals 14 residues. The germline V and J ends were trimmed by 6 bases and 4 bases, with 12 bases remaining between them. Germline V lookup: CDR1 MDHEN, CDR2 SYDVKM. The CDR3 loop is CASSTGTLNEKLFF. In DNA, the CDR3 is TGTGCCAGCAGCACCGGGACGCTTAATGAAAAACTGTTTTTT. Together with reference TRBV28 and TRBJ1-4, the CDR3 gives the full variable domain: DVKVTQSSRYLVKRTGEKVFLECVQDMDHENMFWYRQDPGLGLRLIYFSYDVKMKEKGDIPEGYSVSREKKERFSLILESASTNQTSMYLCASSTGTLNEKLFFGSGTQLSVL.

This chain links TRBV28 with TRBJ2-7, with 12 bases matching TRBD2. The CDR3 totals 17 residues. Unmatched junction bases numbered 14, after V lost 2 bases and J lost 9 bases. CDR1 is MDHEN, CDR2 SYDVKM, per germline. In DNA form, the CDR3 reads TGTGCCAGCAGTTTAAGGAGACTAGCGGGAGTAGGGTCTTGGCAGTACTTC. Its translation: CASSLRRLAGVGSWQYF.

V usage is TRBV19 and J usage is TRBJ2-2; 9 bases match TRBD1. V lost 4 bases and J lost 4; bases outside the gene matches: 4. This CDR3 region has 15 residues. CDR1 is LNHDA, CDR2 SQIVND, per germline (reference sequence). CDR3 amino acids: CASSTNRGRTGELFF. DNA of the CDR3: TGTGCCAGTAGTACGAACAGGGGGCGCACCGGGGAGCTGTTTTTT.